This T cell receptor beta chain derives from a study of shared clonotypes between healthy human individuals. About this clone itself: Its antigen remains unknown.

Study results and limitations: The low donor count limited represented genetic and exposure-history diversity. Read depth was anticipated to influence clonotype sharing among donors. Rarefaction showed that sequencing of sorted subsets was incomplete (despite large depth).

Only in-frame clones appear in the TCRdb table, and some are missing; sequencing was by immunoSEQ multiplex PCR. The sample lists roughly 2,300,000 clones, around 93% occurring once. The CDR3 is made up of 12 amino acids. The germline V gene has CDR1 KGHSY and CDR2 FQNENV. The V end lost 0 bases, the J end lost 1 base, and 0 bases lay between the germline ends. Sequenced material: naive CD4+ T cells from PBMCs. As to subset: CD45RA+ positively selected. The chain employs TRBV16 and TRBJ1-2; D gene ambiguous. This receptor was taken from a man aged 18 to 35 in good health. Some clones in this sample may be carry-over from other donors' samples. This CDR3 reads CASSQSNYGYTF. DNA of the CDR3: TGTGCCAGCAGCCAATCTAACTATGGCTACACCTTC.